This T cell receptor (beta chain) comes out of a study of blood T cell repertoires in COVID-19. Trimming cost V 3 bases and J 7 bases; bases outside gene matches: 11. The CDR3 runs to 15 residues. Germline V gene lookup returns CDR1 MNHEY and CDR2 SMNVEV (reference sequence). Researchers sorted participants into cohorts using their self-reported clinical history. Clones were read by immunoSEQ multiplex PCR, and TCRdb kept only the in-frame ones, dropping some. The table has 200,000 or so clones, roughly four fifths seen once. This chain connects TRBV27 to TRBJ1-2; 7 bases agree with TRBD1. The sample consisted of PBMCs or T cells enriched from blood (not recorded which). This TCR was sampled from a man in his forties who had recovered from COVID-19. The CDR3 nucleotides are TGTGCCAGCAGTTTGAGAGGTAGGGGGCTGGGTGGCTACACCTTC. This encodes CASSLRGRGLGGYTF.